This entry lists 6 T cell receptor beta chains sequenced from one sample in a study of radiotherapy plus CTLA-4 blockade in lung cancer. Profiled with immunoSEQ multiplex PCR; TCRdb holds only in-frame clones, not every one. The sample has 60,000 to 70,000 clones, about 83% seen once; the top ten hold 4%. Source: peripheral blood, taken from a patient treated with radiotherapy plus ipilimumab. The receptor set was obtained from a human donor with non-small cell lung cancer who had a partial response to radiotherapy plus ipilimumab.

This clone appeared a single time. The chain employs TRBV7-9 and TRBJ2-7, with D unclear. The CDR3 covers 13 residues. Trimming pared 2 bases from V and 4 bases from J, leaving 9 bases between. The germline CDR1 and CDR2 sequences are SEHNR and FQNEAQ (reference sequence). The CDR3 DNA is TGTGCCAGCAGCTTAACGATGGCATACGAGCAGTACTTC. Encoded protein: CASSLTMAYEQYF. The full variable domain, with the rest looked up from reference TRBV7-9 and TRBJ2-7, is DTGVSQNPRHKITKRGQNVTFRCDPISEHNRLYWYRQTLGQGPEFLTYFQNEAQLEKSRLLSDRFSAERPKGSFSTLEIQRTEQGDSAMYLCASSLTMAYEQYFGPGTRLTVT.

The chain links TRBV6-1 to TRBJ2-7, with no clear D. Trimming pared 5 bases from V and 7 bases from J, leaving 9 bases between. Germline V CDR1 and CDR2: MNHNS, SASEGT. The CDR3 runs 11 residues. The CDR3 region has the DNA TGTGCCAGCAGTAGCCTGAGGGAGCAGTACTTC. Translation: CASSSLREQYF.

This clone was seen only once. This chain links TRBV5-1 with TRBJ1-3, with D possibly being TRBD1 (6 bases). The CDR3 length is 15 residues. Germline assignment: CDR1 SGHRS and CDR2 YFSETQ. Trimming shortened V by 0 bases and J by 3 bases, and 10 bases separated the two germline ends. This CDR3 reads CASSLAQGFGNTIYF. CDR3 DNA: TGCGCCAGCAGCTTGGCGCAGGGGTTTGGAAACACCATATATTTT.

The chain joins TRBV5-1 to TRBJ1-3; TRBD1 might be the D (5 bases). Germline V gene data show CDR1 as SGHRS and CDR2 as YFSETQ. This CDR3 is 15 amino acids long. Trimming took off 0 bases at V and 1 base at J, with 8 bases between the two ends. This chain's CDR3 is CASSLAQGSGNTIYF. In nucleotides, the CDR3 is TGCGCCAGCAGCTTGGCCCAGGGTTCTGGAAACACCATATATTTT.

This chain uses TRBV28 with TRBJ1-1; 9 bases agree with TRBD1. Germline-derived CDR1 and CDR2 are MDHEN and SYDVKM. After removal of 10 bases from V and 5 bases from J, the junction contained 14 bases not matched to a gene. The CDR3 sequence is 15 residues long. The DNA of the CDR3 is TGTGCCATCCTGCCGGCCGGACAGGGGAATACTGAAGCTTTCTTT. Translation gives CAILPAGQGNTEAFF.

V is TRBV2 and J is TRBJ1-3; D remains unclear. This CDR3 is built from 14 residues. Trimming removed 9 bases at V and 0 bases at J, with 12 bases between. Germline values: CDR1 SNHLY, CDR2 FYNNEI. The CDR3 is CASLPSRSGNTIYF. The CDR3 DNA reads as TGTGCCAGTCTGCCCTCGCGCTCTGGAAACACCATATATTTT.